These 5 T cell receptor beta chains share one sample of origin, sequenced in a study of cytomegalovirus exposure and HLA in healthy donors. PCR primers comprised 60 Vbeta and 13 Jbeta primers. Using immunoSEQ multiplex PCR, the repertoire was profiled, and TCRdb retains in-frame clones only, with some absent. The sample records 99,000 or so clones, around 70% being singletons. What was sequenced was PBMCs. These receptor sequences come from a man aged 25-45 years in good health and CMV-seronegative.

The CDR3 sequence is CASSQDRNNSPLHF. The CDR3 DNA follows: TGTGCCAGCAGCCAGGACAGGAATAATTCACCCCTCCACTTT. The rearrangement links TRBV5-6 to TRBJ1-6, with 7 nucleotides matching TRBD1. There are 14 residues in the CDR3. CDR1 is SGHDT and CDR2 is YYEEEE in the germline V gene. Unmatched junction bases numbered 3, after V lost 4 bases and J lost 5 bases.

This clone was observed a few times. V usage is TRBV12-5 and J usage is TRBJ2-1; 8 bases are a match to TRBD1. V lost 6 bases, J lost 5 bases, and 9 bases stayed unmatched. The CDR3 has 15 residues. The germline CDR1 and CDR2 sequences are LGHNT and FRNRAP. The DNA for the CDR3 is TGTGCTAGTGGGCCAACCGGGACAGGTCACAATGAGCAGTTCTTC. This sequence encodes CASGPTGTGHNEQFF.

The V and J genes are TRBV14 and TRBJ2-7; D possibly corresponds to TRBD2 (5 bases). The CDR3 contains 18 residues. Trimming pared 1 base from V and 4 bases from J, leaving 23 bases between. Germline V gene data show CDR1 as SGHDN and CDR2 as FVKESK. CDR3: CASSQVLYSSGPIYEQYF. The CDR3 DNA sequence: TGTGCCAGCAGCCAAGTCCTCTATTCGAGCGGACCTATTTACGAGCAGTACTTC.

V and J are TRBV6-5 and TRBJ1-1, with D uncertain. There are 15 residues in the CDR3. Trimming pared 8 bases from V and 0 bases from J, leaving 16 bases between. The germline V gene encodes CDR1 MNHEY and CDR2 SVGAGI. The CDR3 protein is CASRLRRDLNTEAFF. Here the CDR3 DNA reads TGTGCCAGCCGTTTGAGGAGAGACTTGAACACTGAAGCTTTCTTT.

The chain carries TRBV7-2 and TRBJ1-2, with 9 bases lining up with TRBD1. This CDR3 spans 17 amino acids. The J segment lost 2 bases and the V segment lost 1 base, leaving 8 bases of the junction unmatched. Looked up from germline, CDR1 is SGHTA and CDR2 is FQGNSA. CDR3 in DNA: TGTGCCAGCAGCTTAGGGACAGGGGCCGGGGAGAACTATGGCTACACCTTC. This sequence encodes CASSLGTGAGENYGYTF. The entire variable domain, with the rest obtained from reference TRBV7-2 and TRBJ1-2, is as follows: GAGVSQSPSNKVTEKGKDVELRCDPISGHTALYWYRQSLGQGLEFLIYFQGNSAPDKSGLPSDRFSAERTGGSVSTLTIQRTQQEDSAVYLCASSLGTGAGENYGYTFGSGTRLTVV.